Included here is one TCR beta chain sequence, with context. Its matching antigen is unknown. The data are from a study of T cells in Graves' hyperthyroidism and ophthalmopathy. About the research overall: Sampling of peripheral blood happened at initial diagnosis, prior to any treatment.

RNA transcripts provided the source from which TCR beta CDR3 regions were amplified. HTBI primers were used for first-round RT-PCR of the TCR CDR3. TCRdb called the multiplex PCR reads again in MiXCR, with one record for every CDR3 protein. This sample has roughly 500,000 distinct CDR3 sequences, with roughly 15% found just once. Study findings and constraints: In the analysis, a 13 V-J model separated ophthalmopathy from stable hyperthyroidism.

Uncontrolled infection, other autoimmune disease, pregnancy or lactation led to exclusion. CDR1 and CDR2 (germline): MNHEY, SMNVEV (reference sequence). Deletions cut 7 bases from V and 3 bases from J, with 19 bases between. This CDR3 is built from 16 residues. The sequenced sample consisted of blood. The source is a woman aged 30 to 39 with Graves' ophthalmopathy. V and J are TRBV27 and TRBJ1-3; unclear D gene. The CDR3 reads CASTRWLGRIGNTIYF. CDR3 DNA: TGTGCCAGCACCCGATGGCTTGGGAGGATTGGAAACACCATATATTTT.